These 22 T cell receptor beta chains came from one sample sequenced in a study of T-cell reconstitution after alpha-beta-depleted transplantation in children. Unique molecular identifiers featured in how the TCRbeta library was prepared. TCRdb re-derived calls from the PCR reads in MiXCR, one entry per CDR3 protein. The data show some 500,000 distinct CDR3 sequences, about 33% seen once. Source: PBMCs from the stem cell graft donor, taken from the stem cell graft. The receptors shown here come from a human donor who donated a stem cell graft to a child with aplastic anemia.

The CDR3 coding sequence is TGTGCCAGCAGCGCGAGTTGGAACACCATATATTTT. As protein: CASSASWNTIYF. The chain recombines TRBV9 with TRBJ1-3; no firm D call. Germline V gene data show CDR1 as SGDLS and CDR2 as YYNGEE. The CDR3 is made up of 12 amino acids. Trimming left V 3 bases short and J 7 bases short, with 8 bases between.

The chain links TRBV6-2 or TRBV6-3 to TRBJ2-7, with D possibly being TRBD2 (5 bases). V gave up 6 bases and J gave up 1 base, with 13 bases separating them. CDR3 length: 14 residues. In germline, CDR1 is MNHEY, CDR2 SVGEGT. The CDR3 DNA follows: TGTGCCAGCAGCCCCCTTCCGGGGTCCTACGAGCAGTACGTC. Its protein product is CASSPLPGSYEQYV.

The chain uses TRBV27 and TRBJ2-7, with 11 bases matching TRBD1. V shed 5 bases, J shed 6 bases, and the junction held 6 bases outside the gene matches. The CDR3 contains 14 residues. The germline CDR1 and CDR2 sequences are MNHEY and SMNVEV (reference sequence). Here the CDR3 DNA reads TGTGCCAGCAGTCCCGGGACAGGGGGTCGCGAGCAGTACTTC. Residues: CASSPGTGGREQYF.

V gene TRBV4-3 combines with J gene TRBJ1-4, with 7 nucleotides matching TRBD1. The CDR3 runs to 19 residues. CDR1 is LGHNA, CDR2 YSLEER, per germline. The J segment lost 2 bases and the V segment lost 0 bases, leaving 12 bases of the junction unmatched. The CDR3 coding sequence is TGCGCCAGCAGCCAAGATTGGGGGAAACAGGGGTTCACTAATGAAAAACTGTTTTTT. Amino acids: CASSQDWGKQGFTNEKLFF.

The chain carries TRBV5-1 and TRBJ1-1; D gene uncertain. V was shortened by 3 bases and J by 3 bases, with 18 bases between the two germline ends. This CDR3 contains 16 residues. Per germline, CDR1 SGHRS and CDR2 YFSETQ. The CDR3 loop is CASSWGFRTEDTEAFF. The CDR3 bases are TGCGCCAGCAGCTGGGGTTTTCGGACGGAGGACACTGAAGCTTTCTTT.

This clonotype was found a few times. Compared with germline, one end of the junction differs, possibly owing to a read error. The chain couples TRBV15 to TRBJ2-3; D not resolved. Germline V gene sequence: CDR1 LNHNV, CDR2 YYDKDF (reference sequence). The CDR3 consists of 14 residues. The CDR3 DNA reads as TGTGCCACCAGCAGAGGGGCCAGCACACATACGCAGTATTTT. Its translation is CATSRGASTHTQYF.

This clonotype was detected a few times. The CDR3 DNA reads TGCGCCAGCAGCCAATCGGACGGATTTGCCTATGGCTACACCTTC. Amino acid sequence: CASSQSDGFAYGYTF. V and J are TRBV4-1 and TRBJ1-2; D is undetermined. The germline gives CDR1 MGHRA, CDR2 YSYEKL. The germline V and J ends were trimmed by 2 bases and 4 bases, with 14 bases remaining between them. This CDR3 is built from 15 residues.

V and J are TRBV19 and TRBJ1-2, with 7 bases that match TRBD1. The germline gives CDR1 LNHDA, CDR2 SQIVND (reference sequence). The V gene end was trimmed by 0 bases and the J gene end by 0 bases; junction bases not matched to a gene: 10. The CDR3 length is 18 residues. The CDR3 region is CASSIDAGQAPSNYGYTF. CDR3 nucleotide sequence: TGTGCCAGTAGTATAGATGCTGGACAGGCACCTTCTAACTATGGCTACACCTTC.

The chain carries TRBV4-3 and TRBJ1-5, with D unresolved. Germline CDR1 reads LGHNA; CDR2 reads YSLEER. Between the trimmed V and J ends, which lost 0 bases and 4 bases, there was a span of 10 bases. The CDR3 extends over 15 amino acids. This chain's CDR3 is CASSQDVAPNQPQHF. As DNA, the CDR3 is TGCGCCAGCAGCCAAGATGTCGCCCCGAATCAGCCCCAGCATTTT.

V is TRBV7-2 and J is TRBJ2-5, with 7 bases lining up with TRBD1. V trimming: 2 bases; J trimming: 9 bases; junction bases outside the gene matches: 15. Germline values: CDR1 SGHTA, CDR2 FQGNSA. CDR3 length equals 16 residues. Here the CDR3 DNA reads TGTGCCAGCAGCTTAAGAGTCGCTAAGGGGGCAAGCCCCCAGTACTTC. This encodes CASSLRVAKGASPQYF.

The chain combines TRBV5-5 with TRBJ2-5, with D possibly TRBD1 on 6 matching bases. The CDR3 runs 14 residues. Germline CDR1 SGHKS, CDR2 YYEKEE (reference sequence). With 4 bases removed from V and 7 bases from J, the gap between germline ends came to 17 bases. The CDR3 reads CASSPTGSGVTQYF. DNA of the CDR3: TGTGCCAGCAGCCCAACAGGGTCGGGTGTGACCCAGTACTTC.

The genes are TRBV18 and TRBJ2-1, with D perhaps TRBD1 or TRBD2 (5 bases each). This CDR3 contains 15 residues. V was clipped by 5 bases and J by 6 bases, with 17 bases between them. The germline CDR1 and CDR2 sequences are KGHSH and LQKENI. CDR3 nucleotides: TGTGCCAGCTCAGGGGGTGCTCAATACAGCAATGAGCAGTTCTTC. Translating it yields CASSGGAQYSNEQFF.

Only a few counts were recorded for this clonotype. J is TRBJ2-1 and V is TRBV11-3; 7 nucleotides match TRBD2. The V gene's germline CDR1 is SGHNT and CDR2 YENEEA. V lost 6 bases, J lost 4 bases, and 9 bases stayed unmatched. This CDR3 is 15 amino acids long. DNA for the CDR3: TGTGCCAGCAGAGCCCCTCGCGGGAGTTACAATGAGCAGTTCTTC. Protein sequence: CASRAPRGSYNEQFF.

Here the CDR3 DNA reads TGTGCCAGCAGTCCGTCGTATATAGCGGTTACTAGCACAGATACGCAGTATTTT. Its translation: CASSPSYIAVTSTDTQYF. The chain is built from TRBV27 and TRBJ2-3; possible D gene TRBD2, 6 bases. The CDR3 totals 18 residues. V was clipped by 5 bases and J by 0 bases, with 21 bases between them. In germline, CDR1 is MNHEY, CDR2 SMNVEV (reference sequence).

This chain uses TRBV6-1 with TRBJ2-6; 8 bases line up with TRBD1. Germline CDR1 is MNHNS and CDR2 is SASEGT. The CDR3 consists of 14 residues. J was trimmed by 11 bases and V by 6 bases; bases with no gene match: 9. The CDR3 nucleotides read TGTGCCAGCAGACGACAGGGGCCAGGCGACGTCCTGACTTTC. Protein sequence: CASRRQGPGDVLTF.

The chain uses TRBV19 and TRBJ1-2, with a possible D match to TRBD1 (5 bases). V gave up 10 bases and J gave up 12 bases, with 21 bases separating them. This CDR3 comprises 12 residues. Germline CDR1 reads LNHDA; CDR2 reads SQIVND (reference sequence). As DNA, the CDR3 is TGTGCCACCGCCGACAGTGTTTATAGAAACACCTTC. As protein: CATADSVYRNTF. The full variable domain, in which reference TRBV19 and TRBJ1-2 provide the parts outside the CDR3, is DGGITQSPKYLFRKEGQNVTLSCEQNLNHDAMYWYRQDPGQGLRLIYYSQIVNDFQKGDIAEGYSVSREKKESFPLTVTSAQKNPTAFYLCATADSVYRNTFGSGTRLTVV.

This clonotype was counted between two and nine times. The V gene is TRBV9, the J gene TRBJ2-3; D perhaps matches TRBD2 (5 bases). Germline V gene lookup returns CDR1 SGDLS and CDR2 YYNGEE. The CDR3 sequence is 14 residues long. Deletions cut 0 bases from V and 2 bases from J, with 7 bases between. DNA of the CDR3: TGTGCCAGCAGCGTAGAGGGAGCCACAGATACGCAGTATTTT. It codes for CASSVEGATDTQYF.

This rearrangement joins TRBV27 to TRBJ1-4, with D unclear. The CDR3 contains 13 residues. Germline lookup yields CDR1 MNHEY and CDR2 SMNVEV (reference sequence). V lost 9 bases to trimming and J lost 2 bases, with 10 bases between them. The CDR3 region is CASSGKTNEKLFF. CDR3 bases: TGTGCCAGTTCGGGGAAGACTAATGAAAAACTGTTTTTT.

CDR3 nucleotides: TGTGCCATCAGTGAGCCAGAGACCCCCTACGAGCAGTACGTC. Its protein is CAISEPETPYEQYV. The rearrangement links TRBV10-3 to TRBJ2-7; no definite D call. V was cut by 2 bases and J by 2 bases, with 10 bases left in between. The CDR3 length is 14 residues. The V gene's germline CDR1 is ENHRY and CDR2 SYGVKD.

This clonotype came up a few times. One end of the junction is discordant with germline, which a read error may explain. The CDR3 spells CATSDSLEVLSF. The CDR3 DNA follows: TGTGCCACCAGTGATTCCCTCGAAGTCCTTTCATTC. The rearrangement links TRBV24-1 to TRBJ2-5; no clear D gene. Germline V gene data show CDR1 as KGHDR and CDR2 as SFDVKD. The CDR3 is 12 amino acids.

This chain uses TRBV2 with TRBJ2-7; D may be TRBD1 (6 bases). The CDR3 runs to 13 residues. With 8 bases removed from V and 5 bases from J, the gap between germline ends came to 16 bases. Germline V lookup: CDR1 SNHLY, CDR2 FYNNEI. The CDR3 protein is CASRPGTYNEQYF. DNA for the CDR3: TGTGCCAGCCGCCCCGGGACATACAACGAGCAGTACTTC.

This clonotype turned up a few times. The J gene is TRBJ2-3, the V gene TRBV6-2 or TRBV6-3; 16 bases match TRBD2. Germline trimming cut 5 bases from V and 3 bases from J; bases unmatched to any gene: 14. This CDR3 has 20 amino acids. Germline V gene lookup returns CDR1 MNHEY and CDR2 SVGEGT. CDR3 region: CASSHRDGTSGRGKTDTQYF. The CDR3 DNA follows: TGTGCCAGCAGTCATAGGGACGGGACTAGCGGGAGGGGTAAGACAGATACGCAGTATTTT.